This TCR beta chain comes out of a study of control samples from healthy donors and cancer patients. This clone was seen a few times. The repertoire was sequenced with immunoSEQ multiplex PCR; TCRdb's copy has only in-frame clones and lacks some. The sample lists 100,000 to 150,000 clones, over 75% seen once, with 8% to 9% in the top ten. V was clipped by 6 bases and J by 4 bases; unmatched bases: 9. This CDR3 has 15 amino acids. Germline CDR1 LNHDA, CDR2 SQIVND (reference sequence). This TCR came from a man aged 35 to 55 in good health. The rearrangement uses TRBV19 and TRBJ1-5, with 7 bases lining up with TRBD1. The sample consisted of blood. CDR3 protein: CASRLDRAGNQPQHF. CDR3 nucleotides: TGTGCCAGTAGGCTTGACAGGGCTGGAAATCAGCCCCAGCATTTT.